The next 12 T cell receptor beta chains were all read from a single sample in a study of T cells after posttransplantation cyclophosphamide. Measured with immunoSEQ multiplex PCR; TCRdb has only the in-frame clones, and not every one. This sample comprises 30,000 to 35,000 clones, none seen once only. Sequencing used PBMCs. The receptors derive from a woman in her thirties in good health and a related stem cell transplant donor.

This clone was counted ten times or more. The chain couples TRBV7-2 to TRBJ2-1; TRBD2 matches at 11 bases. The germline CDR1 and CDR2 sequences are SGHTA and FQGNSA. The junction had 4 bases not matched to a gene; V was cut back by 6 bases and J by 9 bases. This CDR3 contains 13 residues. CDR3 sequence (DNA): TGTGCCAGCAGGCTAGCGGGGGGTGTTGAGCAGTTCTTC. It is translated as CASRLAGGVEQFF.

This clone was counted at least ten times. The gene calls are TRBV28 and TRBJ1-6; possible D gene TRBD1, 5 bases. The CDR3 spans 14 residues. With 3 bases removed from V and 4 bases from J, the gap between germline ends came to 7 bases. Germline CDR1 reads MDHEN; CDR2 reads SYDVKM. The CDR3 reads CASSFREYNSPLHF. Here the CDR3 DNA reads TGTGCCAGCAGTTTCAGGGAGTATAATTCACCCCTCCACTTT.

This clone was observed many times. Here the CDR3 reads CASSFQLEETQYF. The CDR3 DNA reads as TGTGCCAGCAGCTTTCAACTAGAAGAGACCCAGTACTTC. This chain uses TRBV5-4 with TRBJ2-5; TRBD2 might be the D (5 bases). Germline V gene lookup returns CDR1 SGHNT and CDR2 YYREEE (reference sequence). The length of the CDR3 is 13 residues. V was pared by 2 bases and J by 3 bases, with 8 bases between.

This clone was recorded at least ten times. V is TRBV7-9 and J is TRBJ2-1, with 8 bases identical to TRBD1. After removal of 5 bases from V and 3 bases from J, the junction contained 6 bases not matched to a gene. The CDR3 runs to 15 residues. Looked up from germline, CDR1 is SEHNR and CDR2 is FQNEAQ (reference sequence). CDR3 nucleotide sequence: TGTGCCAGCAGCAGCGGACAGGGTGGCTACAATGAGCAGTTCTTC. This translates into CASSSGQGGYNEQFF. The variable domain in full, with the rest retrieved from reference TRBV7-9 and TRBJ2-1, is DTGVSQNPRHKITKRGQNVTFRCDPISEHNRLYWYRQTLGQGPEFLTYFQNEAQLEKSRLLSDRFSAERPKGSFSTLEIQRTEQGDSAMYLCASSSGQGGYNEQFFGPGTRLTVL.

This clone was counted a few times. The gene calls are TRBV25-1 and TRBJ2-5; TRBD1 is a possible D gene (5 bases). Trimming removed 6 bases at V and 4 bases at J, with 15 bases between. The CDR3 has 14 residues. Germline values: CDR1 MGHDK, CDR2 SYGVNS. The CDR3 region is CASRAGPGAETQYF. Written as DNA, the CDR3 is TGTGCCAGCAGAGCTGGACCTGGGGCAGAGACCCAGTACTTC.

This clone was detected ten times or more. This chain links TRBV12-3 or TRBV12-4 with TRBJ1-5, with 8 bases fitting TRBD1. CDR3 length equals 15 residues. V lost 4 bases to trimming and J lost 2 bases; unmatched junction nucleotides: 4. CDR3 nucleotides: TGTGCCAGCAGTTATGAGACAGGGGGCAATCAGCCCCAGCATTTT. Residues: CASSYETGGNQPQHF.

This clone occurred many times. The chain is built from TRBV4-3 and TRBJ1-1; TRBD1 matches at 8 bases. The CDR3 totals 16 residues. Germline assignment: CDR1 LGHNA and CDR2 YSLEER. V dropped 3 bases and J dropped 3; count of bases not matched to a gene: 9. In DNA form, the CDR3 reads TGCGCCAGCAGCCATAAGGCAGGGGGCGAGGACACTGAAGCTTTCTTT. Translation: CASSHKAGGEDTEAFF.

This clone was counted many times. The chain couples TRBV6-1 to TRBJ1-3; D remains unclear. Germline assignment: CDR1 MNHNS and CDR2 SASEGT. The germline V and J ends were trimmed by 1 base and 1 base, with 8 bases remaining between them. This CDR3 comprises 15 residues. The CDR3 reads CASSEGADSGNTIYF. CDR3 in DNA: TGTGCCAGCAGTGAAGGGGCAGATTCTGGAAACACCATATATTTT.

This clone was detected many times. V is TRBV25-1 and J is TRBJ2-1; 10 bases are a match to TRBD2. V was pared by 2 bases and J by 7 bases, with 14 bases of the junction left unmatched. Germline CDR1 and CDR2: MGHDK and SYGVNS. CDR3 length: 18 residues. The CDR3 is CASSEGKLAGKPGNEQFF. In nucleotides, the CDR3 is TGTGCCAGCAGTGAAGGGAAACTAGCGGGGAAGCCAGGGAATGAGCAGTTCTTC.

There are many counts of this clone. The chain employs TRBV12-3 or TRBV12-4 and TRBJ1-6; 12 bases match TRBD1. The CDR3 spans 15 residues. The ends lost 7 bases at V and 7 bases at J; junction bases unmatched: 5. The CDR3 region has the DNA TGTGCCAGCAAAAGGGACAGGGGGCGCAATTCACCCCTCCACTTT. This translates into CASKRDRGRNSPLHF.

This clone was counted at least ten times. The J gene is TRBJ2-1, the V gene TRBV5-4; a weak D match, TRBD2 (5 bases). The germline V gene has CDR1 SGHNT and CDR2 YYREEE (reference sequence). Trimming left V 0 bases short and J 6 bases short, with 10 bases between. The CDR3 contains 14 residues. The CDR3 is CASSLDAGGNEQFF. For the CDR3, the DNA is TGTGCCAGCAGCTTGGATGCAGGAGGCAATGAGCAGTTCTTC.

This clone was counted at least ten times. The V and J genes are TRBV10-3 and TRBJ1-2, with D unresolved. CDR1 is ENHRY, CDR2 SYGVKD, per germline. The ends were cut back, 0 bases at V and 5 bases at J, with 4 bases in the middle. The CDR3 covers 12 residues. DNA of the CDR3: TGTGCCATCAGTGAGTCGCAGTATGGCTACACCTTC. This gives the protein CAISESQYGYTF.